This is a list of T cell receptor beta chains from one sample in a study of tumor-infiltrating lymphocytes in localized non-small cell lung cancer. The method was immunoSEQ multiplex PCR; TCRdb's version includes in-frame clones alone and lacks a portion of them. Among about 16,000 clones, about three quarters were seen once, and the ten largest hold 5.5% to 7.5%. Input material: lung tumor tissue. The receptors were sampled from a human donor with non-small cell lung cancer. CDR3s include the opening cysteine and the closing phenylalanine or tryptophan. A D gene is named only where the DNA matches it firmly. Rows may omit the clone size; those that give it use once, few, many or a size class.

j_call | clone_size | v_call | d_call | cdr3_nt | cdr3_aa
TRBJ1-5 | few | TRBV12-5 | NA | TGTGCTAGTGGTTCGGGTCAGCCCCAGCATTTT | CASGSGQPQHF
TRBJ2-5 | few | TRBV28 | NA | TGTGCCAGCAGCGACCCGGGCCGGGGGACCCAGTACTTC | CASSDPGRGTQYF
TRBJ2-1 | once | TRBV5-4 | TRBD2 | TGTGCCAGCAGCCCATGGACTAGCAATGAGCAGTTCTTC | CASSPWTSNEQFF
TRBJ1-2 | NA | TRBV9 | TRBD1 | TGTGCCAGCAGCCGAGGGGGGGGACAGGGGGCCAACGGCTACACCTTC | CASSRGGGQGANGYTF
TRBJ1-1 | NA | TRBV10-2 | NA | TGCGCCAGCAGCCTCAGGGCGAACACTGAAGCTTTCTTT | CASSLRANTEAFF
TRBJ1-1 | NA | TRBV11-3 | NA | TGTGCCAGCAGCTTCAGTGACACTGAAGCTTTCTTT | CASSFSDTEAFF
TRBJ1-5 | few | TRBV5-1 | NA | TGCGCCAGCAGCTTGGACGGGGATCAGCCCCAGCATTTT | CASSLDGDQPQHF
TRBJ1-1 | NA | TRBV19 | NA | TGTGCCAGTAGTATTGGTCGTAGGGGCGCAGGTTTTAGCACTGAAGCTTTCTTT | CASSIGRRGAGFSTEAFF
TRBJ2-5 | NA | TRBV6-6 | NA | TGTGCCAGCAGTTATCAGGGGCCAGAGACCCAGTACTTC | CASSYQGPETQYF
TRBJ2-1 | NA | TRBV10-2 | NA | TGCGCCAGCAGTGAGTCGGGGCGGGGGCCCTACAATGAGCAGTTCTTC | CASSESGRGPYNEQFF
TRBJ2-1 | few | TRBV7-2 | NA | TGTGCCAGCAGCTCCGGGCGGCGGCAGGAGCAGTTCTTC | CASSSGRRQEQFF
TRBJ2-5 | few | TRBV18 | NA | TGTGCCAGCTCAATGGGGTTAAAGACCCAGTACTTC | CASSMGLKTQYF
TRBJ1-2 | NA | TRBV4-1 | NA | TGCGCCAGCAGCCCCGGACCGGCCACGGGCTACACCTTC | CASSPGPATGYTF
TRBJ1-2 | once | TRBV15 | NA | TGTGCCACCAGCAGAGAAGGGTCAACCTATGGCTACACCTTC | CATSREGSTYGYTF
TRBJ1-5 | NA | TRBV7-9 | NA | TGTGCCAGCAGCTTATCGGGCACACAGGTTGACAATCAGCCCCAGCATTTT | CASSLSGTQVDNQPQHF
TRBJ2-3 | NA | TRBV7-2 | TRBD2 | TGTGCCAGCAGCGAGGGGTTGAAGCGAGCGGGGTTGGCAGATACGCAGTATTTT | CASSEGLKRAGLADTQYF
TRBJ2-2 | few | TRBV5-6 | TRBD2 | TGTGCCAGCAGCACGACTAGCGGGATTGACGGGGAGCTGTTTTTT | CASSTTSGIDGELFF
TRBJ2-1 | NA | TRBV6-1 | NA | TGTGCCAGCGTTGACGGAACATTCTACAATGAGCAGTTCTTC | CASVDGTFYNEQFF
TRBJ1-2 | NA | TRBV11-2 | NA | TGTGCCAGCAGCTTAGAGGTGGAAACTAACTATGGCTACACCTTC | CASSLEVETNYGYTF
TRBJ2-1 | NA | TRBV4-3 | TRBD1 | TGCGCCAGCAGCCAAGAAGGGACAGGAGTATACAATGAGCAGTTCTTC | CASSQEGTGVYNEQFF
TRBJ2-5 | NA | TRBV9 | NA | TGTGCCAGCAGCGTAGGAGGGGGTCAAGAGACCCAGTACTTC | CASSVGGGQETQYF
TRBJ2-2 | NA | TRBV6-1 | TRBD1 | TGTGCCAGCAGTGAAGTCGGACAGGGCTACACCGGGGAGCTGTTTTTT | CASSEVGQGYTGELFF
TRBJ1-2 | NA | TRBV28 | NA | TGTGCCAGCATCCCCTGGGGGGAGGACTATGGCTACACCTTC | CASIPWGEDYGYTF
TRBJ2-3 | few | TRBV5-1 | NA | TGCGCCAGCAGCTTGGAGGTAGCAAGGCAAGATACGCAGTATTTT | CASSLEVARQDTQYF
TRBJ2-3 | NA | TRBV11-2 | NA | TGTGCCAGCAGCTTCTCGGACGGTAGCACAGATACGCAGTATTTT | CASSFSDGSTDTQYF
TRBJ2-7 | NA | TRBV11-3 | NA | TGTGCCAGCAGCTCCCTGACGGATAGGGGCGAGCAGTACTTC | CASSSLTDRGEQYF
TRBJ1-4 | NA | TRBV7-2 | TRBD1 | TGTGCCAGCAGCACAAGACAGGGAGCCAATGAAAAACTGTTTTTT | CASSTRQGANEKLFF
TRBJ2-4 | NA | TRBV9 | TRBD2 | TGTGCCAGCAGCGCCCACAGCGGGGGGGAAAACATTCAGTACTTC | CASSAHSGGENIQYF
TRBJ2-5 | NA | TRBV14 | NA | TGTGCCAGCAGCCCCCCAGCGGCCTATGGGACCCAGTACTTC | CASSPPAAYGTQYF
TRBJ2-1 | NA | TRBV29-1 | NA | TGCAGCGTCTTGGAGGGGCGGGTCTACAATGAGCAGTTCTTC | CSVLEGRVYNEQFF
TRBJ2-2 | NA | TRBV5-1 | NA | TGCGCCAGCAGCTTTCAGGGCACCGGGGAGCTGTTTTTT | CASSFQGTGELFF
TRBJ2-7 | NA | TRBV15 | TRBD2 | TGTGCCACCAGCAGAAAACTTACCGGGACTAGCGGGCCTGAGCAGTACTTC | CATSRKLTGTSGPEQYF
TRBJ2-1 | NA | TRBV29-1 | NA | TGCTTAGTTCTGAGCTCCTACAATGAGCAGTTCTTC | CLVLSSYNEQFF
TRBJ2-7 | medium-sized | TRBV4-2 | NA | TGTGCCAGCAGCCACTCTAGGTTATCCTCCTACGAGCAGTACTTC | CASSHSRLSSYEQYF
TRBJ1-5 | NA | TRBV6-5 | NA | TGTGCCAGTCGGGGGCAGCAGCCCCAGCATTTT | CASRGQQPQHF
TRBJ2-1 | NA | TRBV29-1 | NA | TGCAGCGTTTCGGAGGTTTCATACAATGAGCAGTTCTTC | CSVSEVSYNEQFF
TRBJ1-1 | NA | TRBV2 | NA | TGTGCCACCTCGAGGGTCGGCACTGAAGCTTTCTTT | CATSRVGTEAFF
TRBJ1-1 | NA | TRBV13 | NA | TGTGCCAGCAGCCCCCGGACAGATTTGAACACTGAAGCTTTCTTT | CASSPRTDLNTEAFF
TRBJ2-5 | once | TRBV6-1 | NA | TGTGCCAGCAGGACCCGGGACACCTACCAAGAGACCCAGTACTTC | CASRTRDTYQETQYF
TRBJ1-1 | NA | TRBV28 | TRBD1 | TGTGCCAGCAGTGGGACAGGAGGCACTGAAGCTTTCTTT | CASSGTGGTEAFF
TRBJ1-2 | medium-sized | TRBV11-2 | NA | TGTGCCAGCAGCTTCACGGGGGAGTCAGGCTACACCTTC | CASSFTGESGYTF
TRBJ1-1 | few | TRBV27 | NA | TGTGCCAGCAGTTTAGGTTCGGGTGAAGCTTTCTTT | CASSLGSGEAFF
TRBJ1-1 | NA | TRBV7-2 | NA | TGTGCCAGCGGCCCCAACGCCGAACCGGGACAAGCTTTCTTT | CASGPNAEPGQAFF
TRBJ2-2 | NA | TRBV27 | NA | TGTGCCAGCGCCGCCAGGGTAACAGGAACCGGGGAGCTGTTTTTT | CASAARVTGTGELFF
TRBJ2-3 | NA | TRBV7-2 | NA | TGTGCCAGCGGGGATGGGGGCACAGATACGCAGTATTTT | CASGDGGTDTQYF
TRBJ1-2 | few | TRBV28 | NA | TGTGCCAGCAGTCTGGACCCCGGCTACTATGGCTACACCTTC | CASSLDPGYYGYTF
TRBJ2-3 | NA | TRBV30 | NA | TGTGCCTGGAGGAAGGGGGGGAACCAAGGCACAGATACGCAGTATTTT | CAWRKGGNQGTDTQYF
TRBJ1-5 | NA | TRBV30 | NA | TGTGCCTGGAGTAGGGCCCTGGGGCAGCCCCAGCATTTT | CAWSRALGQPQHF
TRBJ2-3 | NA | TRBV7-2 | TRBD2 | TGTGCCAGCAGCTTAGTCGGCGGGAGACCAGATACGCAGTATTTT | CASSLVGGRPDTQYF
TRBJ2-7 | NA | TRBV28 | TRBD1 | TGTGCCAGCAGTTTAATCGGACAGGGATCATACTACGAGCAGTACTTC | CASSLIGQGSYYEQYF
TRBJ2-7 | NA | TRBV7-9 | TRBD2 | TGTGCCAGCACGGCGGGAGAGGTCTACGAGCAGTACTTC | CASTAGEVYEQYF
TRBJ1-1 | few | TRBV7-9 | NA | TGTGCCAGCAGCTTAATGGAGAACACTGAAGCTTTCTTT | CASSLMENTEAFF
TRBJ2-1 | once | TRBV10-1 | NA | TGCGCCAGCAGTGAGTCATATGCGGGTGAGCAGTTCTTC | CASSESYAGEQFF
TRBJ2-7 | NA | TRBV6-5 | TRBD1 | TGTGCCAGCAGTTACACCGGGACAGACGCCCGCGAGCAGTACTTC | CASSYTGTDAREQYF